Presented here are 11 T cell receptor beta chains from one specimen sequenced in a study of T cells in women clearing cervical HPV infection. The table came from immunoSEQ multiplex PCR; TCRdb's copy has only in-frame clones and leaves some out. This sample's table reports under 45,000 clones. Material: blood buffy coat. The source is a woman aged 18 to 69 with a cervical HPV16 infection that either progressed to CIN3+ or cleared (not recorded which).

Of note for this clone: The read stops 3 residues short of the end of the CDR3; the missing end is completed from the germline J gene. V and J are TRBV7-7 and TRBJ2-5, with D perhaps TRBD1 (5 bases). The CDR3 runs to 13 residues. The germline CDR1 and CDR2 sequences are SSHAT and FNYEAQ (reference sequence). Trimming cost V 6 bases and J 5 bases, with 13 bases left between them. CDR3 sequence reads: CASSLSRGETQYF. The sequenced CDR3 bases are TGTGCCAGCAGTTTGTCTAGGGGCGAGACC.

Regarding this clone: The read ends 3 residues before the CDR3 terminus; that terminus is restored from the germline J gene. The V gene is TRBV7-9, the J gene TRBJ1-4, with 7 positions matching TRBD1. Germline CDR1 and CDR2: SEHNR and FQNEAQ (reference sequence). This CDR3 contains 12 residues. The CDR3 DNA, read in part, is TGTGCCAGCAGCCGACAGGGTTCACCA. The encoded protein is CASSRQGSP. The whole CDR3 reads CASSRQGSPLFF.

Note on this clone: The read ends 3 residues shy of where the CDR3 ends; the end is completed using the germline J gene. The chain has TRBV5-1 and TRBJ1-1; D perhaps matches TRBD1 (6 bases). V lost 0 bases to trimming and J lost 5 bases, with 11 bases between them. The CDR3 is 14 amino acids. Germline CDR1 reads SGHRS; CDR2 reads YFSETQ. The CDR3 reads CASSLGTGRTEAFF. CDR3 DNA, as far as it was read: TGCGCCAGCAGCTTGGGAACAGGGCGGACTGAA.

About this clone itself: The read finishes 3 residues shy of the CDR3 end, and the germline J gene is used to complete it. The rearrangement links TRBV10-3 to TRBJ2-1; 14 nucleotides line up with TRBD2. CDR1 and CDR2 (germline): ENHRY, SYGVKD. Trimming took 5 bases from V and 0 from J; bases not matched to a gene: 9. CDR3 size: 19 residues. The CDR3 sequence: CAISPGTSGGPSSYNEQFF. CDR3 DNA, as far as it was read: TGTGCCATCAGTCCCGGGACTAGCGGGGGTCCCAGCTCCTACAATGAG.

To note about this clone: An end of the junction does not agree with germline; a read error may underlie this. Coverage ceases 3 residues before the CDR3 finishes, and the germline J gene fills in the end. The V call is TRBV6-1, the J call TRBJ2-7; D ambiguous. CDR3 length: 12 residues. Germline CDR1 is MNHNS and CDR2 is SASEGT. The CDR3 reads CASNEMGNEQYF. The CDR3 bases that were read are TGTGCCAGCAATGAAATGGGCAACGAG.

A note on this clone: Read data end 3 residues before the CDR3 end; the end is taken from the germline J gene. The chain is built from TRBV11-3 and TRBJ2-3; TRBD2 is a possible D gene (5 bases). V lost 3 bases and J lost 5, with 6 bases in between. The CDR3 length is 12 residues. In germline, CDR1 is SGHNT, CDR2 YENEEA. The CDR3 bases that were read are TGTGCCAGCAGCTTCCGGGGAGATACG. It codes for CASSFRGDT. The full CDR3 protein reads CASSFRGDTQYF. Filled out from reference TRBV11-3 and TRBJ2-3, the complete variable domain reads EAGVVQSPRYKIIEKKQPVAFWCNPISGHNTLYWYLQNLGQGPELLIRYENEEAVDDSQLPKDRFSAERLKGVDSTLKIQPAELGDSAVYLCASSFRGDTQYFGPGTRLTVL.

As regards this clone: Sequencing ends 3 residues short of the CDR3 end; the germline J gene provides the rest. The chain links TRBV7-9 to TRBJ2-5; tentatively, D is TRBD1 (5 bases). The germline V gene has CDR1 SEHNR and CDR2 FQNEAQ (reference sequence). The V and J ends lost 4 bases and 4 bases respectively, with 16 bases between them. The CDR3 is 15 residues long. The CDR3 bases that were read are TGTGCCAGCAGCTCCCAGGGCCTAAGGGTAGAGACC. Translating it yields CASSSQGLRVET. The full CDR3 is CASSSQGLRVETQYF.

A word on this clone: The sequence runs out 3 residues before the end of the CDR3; the remainder is reconstructed from the germline J gene. The chain employs TRBV20-1 and TRBJ2-1; a possible D gene is TRBD2 (6 bases). Trimming cost V 0 bases and J 0 bases, with 18 bases left between them. The germline CDR1 and CDR2 sequences are DFQATT and SNEGSKA (reference sequence). This CDR3 is 18 amino acids long. The sequenced CDR3 bases are TGCAGTGCTAGAGATCGGCTGACCGGGACTCTCTCCTACAATGAG. It translates to CSARDRLTGTLSYNE. The CDR3 in full is CSARDRLTGTLSYNEQFF.

By frequency, this clone is medium-sized. The CDR3 extends 3 residues past the end of the read, so its final part is completed from the germline J gene. This chain joins TRBV18 and TRBJ2-4, with 11 bases fitting TRBD2. The CDR3 is 17 residues long. In germline, CDR1 is KGHSH, CDR2 LQKENI. V shed 1 base, J shed 1 base, and the junction held 3 bases outside the gene matches. The chain's CDR3 is CASSPLAGGVAKNIQYF. The sequenced part of the CDR3 DNA is TGTGCCAGCTCACCACTAGCGGGAGGGGTGGCCAAAAACATT.

About this clone: The read gets to within 3 residues of the CDR3 end, and the germline J gene fills in the rest. This chain uses TRBV6-1 with TRBJ1-6; TRBD1 matches at 9 bases. The CDR3 runs to 15 residues. CDR1 and CDR2 (germline): MNHNS, SASEGT. J lost 7 bases, V lost 4 bases, and 5 bases had no gene match. CDR3 DNA (partial): TGTGCCAGCAGTGGCGGACAGGGGCTAAATTCACCC. Amino acid sequence: CASSGGQGLNSP. The full-length CDR3 reads as CASSGGQGLNSPLHF.

With regard to this clone: The CDR3 is cut off 3 residues early in the read; its end comes from the germline J gene. V is TRBV18 and J is TRBJ1-1; a possible D gene is TRBD1 (6 bases). Germline assignment: CDR1 KGHSH and CDR2 LQKENI. CDR3 length: 14 amino acids. Trimming removed 5 bases at V and 0 bases at J, with 10 bases between. Here the CDR3 reads CASSTTGLNTEAFF. The CDR3 DNA, read in part, is TGTGCCAGCTCAACTACAGGGCTGAACACTGAA.